The entry below gives a single T cell receptor beta chain sequence along with its context. The antigen is not known. At one end the junction does not follow the germline gene, possibly because of a read error. The entry originates in a study of response to subunit inactivated influenza vaccine. TCRdb re-called the RT-PCR reads with MiXCR, one entry per CDR3 protein. This sample has 600,000 to 850,000 distinct CDR3 sequences, with 14% found just once. Overall study results and limits: It was the authors' suggestion that each seasonal influenza vaccination recruits few new T cells.

The CDR3 runs 21 residues. Germline V gene lookup returns CDR1 SGHTA and CDR2 FQGTGA. This chain links TRBV7-3 with TRBJ2-1, with 8 bases aligning to TRBD1. The starting material was PBMCs from blood, obtained 14 to 15 days before vaccination. This clonotype originated in a man aged 50-59 years who received an inactivated influenza vaccine. The CDR3 DNA reads TGTGCCAGCAGCTTAATCCCAGTAGGGACAGGCCCCTGGAGGTCCCGACCGGGACCACTCTTC. This translates into CASSLIPVGTGPWRSRPGPLF.